The T cell receptor beta chain under discussion was sequenced for a study of blood T cell repertoires in COVID-19. Turning to the study itself: Donors in the United States, Italy and Spain gave samples during acute or convalescent COVID-19. PBMCs, B-cell-depleted T cells, or T cells were the source of the cDNA or gDNA that made up the material.

Authors' methods: Amplified reference gene primers provided the basis for estimating nucleated cell counts. Method: immunoSEQ multiplex PCR; TCRdb's copy keeps in-frame clones and lacks some. V and J calls and clone size are as listed in that table; D and trimming were resolved from the DNA. This table has 40,000 to 50,000 clones, 70% to 90% appearing once. Germline V gene lookup returns CDR1 SGHNT and CDR2 YYREEE (reference sequence). CDR3 length: 16 amino acids. V was clipped by 3 bases and J by 1 base; unmatched bases: 8. The material sequenced was peripheral blood. This rearrangement joins TRBV5-4 to TRBJ2-7; 9 bases are shared with TRBD1. This TCR came from a man aged 50-60 years with active COVID-19. CDR3 sequence reads: CASSSRAGTGSYEQYF. The CDR3 DNA sequence: TGTGCCAGCAGCTCGAGGGCCGGGACAGGGTCCTACGAGCAGTACTTC.